Below are 4 T cell receptor beta chains sequenced from a single sample in a study of blood T cell repertoires in COVID-19. TCRdb's copy holds only in-frame clones and misses some; the assay was immunoSEQ multiplex PCR. The sample consists of 200,000 to 250,000 clones, 70% to 85% of them appearing once. Sequenced sample: PBMCs or T cells enriched from blood (not recorded which). The receptors stem from a man in his 60s who had recovered from COVID-19.

This clone came up once. V gene TRBV4-2 combines with J gene TRBJ1-5, with TRBD1 identical over 7 bases. V lost 0 bases and J lost 0; bases outside the gene matches: 8. CDR3 length: 18 residues. Germline V CDR1 and CDR2: LGHNA, YNFKEQ. The CDR3 here is CASSQDQGQEYSNQPQHF. Here the CDR3 DNA reads TGTGCCAGCAGCCAAGATCAAGGACAGGAATATAGCAATCAGCCCCAGCATTTT.

This clone was counted between two and nine times. This chain connects TRBV2 to TRBJ2-3, with 14 bases identical to TRBD2. The CDR3 spans 16 residues. V was clipped by 6 bases and J by 1 base; unmatched bases: 3. CDR1 is SNHLY and CDR2 is FYNNEI in the germline V gene. CDR3 protein: CASRSGLAGGTDTQYF. The CDR3 DNA sequence: TGTGCCAGCAGATCGGGACTAGCGGGGGGCACAGATACGCAGTATTTT.

The rearrangement joins TRBV2 to TRBJ1-5; 8 bases line up with TRBD1. J lost 8 bases, V lost 4 bases, and 4 bases had no gene match. CDR3 length: 13 residues. Germline values: CDR1 SNHLY, CDR2 FYNNEI. The CDR3 bases are TGTGCCAGCAGTGGGACAGGGAAAGAGCCCCAGCATTTT. This encodes CASSGTGKEPQHF.

This chain joins TRBV4-2 and TRBJ2-2; 8 bases match TRBD1. Trimming removed 6 bases from V and 3 bases from J; junction bases left unmatched: 12. The CDR3 contains 17 residues. CDR1 and CDR2 (germline): LGHNA, YNFKEQ. CDR3 DNA sequence: TGTGCCAGCAGTCAAAAGCTGGGACAGGCCTACACCGGGGAGCTGTTTTTT. Residues: CASSQKLGQAYTGELFF.